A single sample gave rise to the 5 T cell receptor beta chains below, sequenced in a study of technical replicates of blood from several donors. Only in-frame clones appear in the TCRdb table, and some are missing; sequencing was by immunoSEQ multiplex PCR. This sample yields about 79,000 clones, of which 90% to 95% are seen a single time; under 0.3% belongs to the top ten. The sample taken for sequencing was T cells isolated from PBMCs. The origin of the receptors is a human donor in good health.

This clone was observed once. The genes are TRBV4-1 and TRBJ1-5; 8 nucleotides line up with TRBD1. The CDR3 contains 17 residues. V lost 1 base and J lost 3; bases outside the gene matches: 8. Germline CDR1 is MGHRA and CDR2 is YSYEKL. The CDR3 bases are TGCGCCAGCAGCCAAGGGCAGGGGGCAGGTAACAATCAGCCCCAGCATTTT. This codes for CASSQGQGAGNNQPQHF.

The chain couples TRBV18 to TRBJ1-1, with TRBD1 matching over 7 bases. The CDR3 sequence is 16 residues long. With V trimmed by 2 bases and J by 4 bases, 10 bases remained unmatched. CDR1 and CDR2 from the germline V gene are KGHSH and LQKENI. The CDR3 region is CASSPGTAPRSTEAFF. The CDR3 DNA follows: TGTGCCAGCTCACCAGGGACAGCCCCACGGAGCACTGAAGCTTTCTTT. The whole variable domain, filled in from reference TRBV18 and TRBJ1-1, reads NAGVMQNPRHLVRRRGQEARLRCSPMKGHSHVYWYRQLPEEGLKFMVYLQKENIIDESGMPKERFSAEFPKEGPSILRIQQVVRGDSAAYFCASSPGTAPRSTEAFFGQGTRLTVV.

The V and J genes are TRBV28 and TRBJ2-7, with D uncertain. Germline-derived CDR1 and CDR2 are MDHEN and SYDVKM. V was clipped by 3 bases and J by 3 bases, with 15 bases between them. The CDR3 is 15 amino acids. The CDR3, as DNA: TGTGCCAGCAGTTTGGTGGCAGCTGGGCACTACGAGCAGTACTTC. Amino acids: CASSLVAAGHYEQYF.

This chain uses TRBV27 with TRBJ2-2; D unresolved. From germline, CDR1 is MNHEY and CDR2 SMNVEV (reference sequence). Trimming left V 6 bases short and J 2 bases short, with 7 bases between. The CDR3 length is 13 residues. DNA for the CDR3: TGTGCCAGCAGACCAGTAAACACCGGGGAGCTGTTTTTT. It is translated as CASRPVNTGELFF.

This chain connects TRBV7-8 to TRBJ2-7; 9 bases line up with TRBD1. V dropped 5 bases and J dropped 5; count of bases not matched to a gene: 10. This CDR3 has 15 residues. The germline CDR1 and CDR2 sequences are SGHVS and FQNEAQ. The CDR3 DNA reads TGTGCCAGCAGCCCGGCCCGGACAGGGGCCCACGAGCAGTACTTC. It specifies CASSPARTGAHEQYF.